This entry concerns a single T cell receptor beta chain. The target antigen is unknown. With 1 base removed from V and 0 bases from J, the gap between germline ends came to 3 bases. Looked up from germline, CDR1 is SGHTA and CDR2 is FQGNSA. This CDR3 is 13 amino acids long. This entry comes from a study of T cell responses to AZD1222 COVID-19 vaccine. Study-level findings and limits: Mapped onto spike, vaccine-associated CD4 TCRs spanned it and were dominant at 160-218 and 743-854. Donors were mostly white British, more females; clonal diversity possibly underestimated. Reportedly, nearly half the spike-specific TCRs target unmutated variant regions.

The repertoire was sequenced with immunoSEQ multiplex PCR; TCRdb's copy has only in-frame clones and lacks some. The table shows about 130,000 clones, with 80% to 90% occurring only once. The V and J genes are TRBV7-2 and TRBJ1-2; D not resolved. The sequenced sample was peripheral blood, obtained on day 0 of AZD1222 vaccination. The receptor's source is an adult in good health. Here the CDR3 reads CASSLGANYGYTF. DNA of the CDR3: TGTGCCAGCAGCTTAGGGGCTAACTATGGCTACACCTTC. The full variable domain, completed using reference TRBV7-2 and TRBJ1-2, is GAGVSQSPSNKVTEKGKDVELRCDPISGHTALYWYRQSLGQGLEFLIYFQGNSAPDKSGLPSDRFSAERTGGSVSTLTIQRTQQEDSAVYLCASSLGANYGYTFGSGTRLTVV.